One and the same sample provided the 23 T cell receptor beta chains below, sequenced in a study of T cell responses to AZD1222 COVID-19 vaccine. Measured with immunoSEQ multiplex PCR; TCRdb has only the in-frame clones, and not every one. The repertoire holds approximately 300,000 clones, with 85% to 95% as singletons. Sequencing was performed on peripheral blood, taken 28 days after the second AZD1222 dose. These receptors were obtained from an adult who received the AZD1222 COVID-19 vaccine.

V usage is TRBV9 and J usage is TRBJ2-2; possibly TRBD1 for D (6 bases). The CDR3 totals 15 residues. From germline, CDR1 is SGDLS and CDR2 YYNGEE. V lost 4 bases, J lost 6 bases, and 16 bases lay in between. CDR3 in amino acids: CASSPSPGVAGELFF. DNA for the CDR3: TGTGCCAGCAGCCCCTCCCCAGGGGTGGCCGGGGAGCTGTTTTTT.

The chain uses TRBV21-1 and TRBJ2-4; TRBD1 was called by the table and not checked on the DNA. TRBV21-1 is a recognized pseudogene. The CDR3 has 15 residues. Written as DNA, the CDR3 is TGTGCCAGCAGCAAAGGGGACAGGGAAGAAAACATTCAGTACTTC. This sequence encodes CASSKGDREENIQYF.

The chain uses TRBV3-1 (or the pseudogene TRBV3-2) and TRBJ2-7; TRBD1 agrees at 8 bases. Germline V lookup: CDR1 LGHDT, CDR2 YNNKEL (reference sequence). The CDR3 is made up of 16 amino acids. Losses at the gene ends were 3 bases for V and 4 bases for J; bases not matched to a gene: 11. The CDR3 nucleotides are TGTGCCAGCAGCCAGGGGGACCCAGGGGGCGGGTACGAGCAGTACTTC. It yields the protein CASSQGDPGGGYEQYF.

This clone showed up just once. The chain couples TRBV5-6 to TRBJ2-5; D remains unclear. Germline loops: CDR1 SGHDT, CDR2 YYEEEE. The CDR3 has 12 amino acids. Trimming took off 6 bases at V and 6 bases at J, with 12 bases between the two ends. The CDR3 DNA sequence: TGTGCCAGCACCCAAGACCGGCAGACCCAGTACTTC. Amino acid sequence: CASTQDRQTQYF.

The chain combines TRBV7-8 with TRBJ2-1, with D tentatively TRBD2 (7 bases). Germline V gives CDR1 SGHVS, CDR2 FQNEAQ. V lost 5 bases to trimming and J lost 0 bases, with 14 bases between them. The CDR3 is made up of 16 amino acids. CDR3 residues: CASSVTGGYSYNEQFF. The CDR3 bases are TGTGCCAGCAGCGTCACGGGGGGCTACTCCTACAATGAGCAGTTCTTC.

The chain employs TRBV7-8 and TRBJ2-2, with a tentative D call TRBD2 (6 bases). Trimming stripped 1 base from V and 1 base from J, with 10 bases between. Germline V CDR1 and CDR2: SGHVS, FQNEAQ. The CDR3 sequence is 16 residues long. CDR3 residues: CASSLGGVGNTGELFF. The CDR3 DNA reads as TGTGCCAGCAGCTTAGGGGGGGTAGGGAACACCGGGGAGCTGTTTTTT.

V gene TRBV4-1 combines with J gene TRBJ2-7; TRBD1 aligns across 9 bases. In germline, CDR1 is MGHRA, CDR2 YSYEKL. The junction had 0 bases not matched to a gene; V was cut back by 1 base and J by 2 bases. The CDR3 runs 14 residues. CDR3 amino acids: CASSQGQGAYEQYF. In DNA form, the CDR3 reads TGCGCCAGCAGCCAAGGACAGGGGGCCTACGAGCAGTACTTC.

This rearrangement joins TRBV18 to TRBJ2-7; D is possibly TRBD2 (7 bases). Germline assignment: CDR1 KGHSH and CDR2 LQKENI. The CDR3 has 13 amino acids. Deletions cut 9 bases from V and 3 bases from J, with 15 bases between. CDR3 protein: CASTLGGVYEQYF. The CDR3 DNA sequence: TGTGCCAGTACGCTAGGGGGGGTCTACGAGCAGTACTTC.

This chain joins TRBV7-3 and TRBJ2-5, with a weak D call TRBD2 (6 bases). CDR1 and CDR2 (germline): SGHTA, FQGTGA. The CDR3 spans 14 residues. V was trimmed by 0 bases and J by 5 bases, leaving 10 bases between them. The CDR3 region is CASSLTWRGETQYF. CDR3 sequence (DNA): TGTGCCAGCAGCTTAACGTGGAGGGGCGAGACCCAGTACTTC.

The gene calls are TRBV28 and TRBJ1-3; D is uncertain. This CDR3 region has 19 residues. V lost 5 bases and J 4 bases, leaving 27 bases between the germline ends. Germline CDR1 and CDR2: MDHEN and SYDVKM. The CDR3 DNA sequence: TGTGCCAGCAGTCCCCTAGCCGGGGTCGGGCACCCTGGGGGAAACACCATATATTTT. Protein product: CASSPLAGVGHPGGNTIYF.

The J gene is TRBJ1-5, the V gene TRBV18, with D possibly matching TRBD1 (6 bases). Trimming stripped 6 bases from V and 7 bases from J, with 13 bases between. Germline V lookup: CDR1 KGHSH, CDR2 LQKENI. The CDR3 extends over 13 amino acids. For the CDR3, the DNA is TGTGCCAGCTCGTCGAGGGGGGAGCAGCCCCAGCATTTT. Protein sequence: CASSSRGEQPQHF.

The chain recombines TRBV20-1 with TRBJ2-5; D gene unclear. Trimming stripped 3 bases from V and 5 bases from J, with 13 bases between. Germline CDR1 and CDR2: DFQATT and SNEGSKA (reference sequence). CDR3 length equals 13 residues. CDR3 residues: CSASYKGLETQYF. In nucleotides, the CDR3 is TGCAGTGCTAGTTATAAAGGTCTGGAGACCCAGTACTTC.

V is TRBV28 and J is TRBJ1-2, with D uncertain. There are 13 residues in the CDR3. Trimming pared 3 bases from V and 8 bases from J, leaving 13 bases between. Germline V lookup: CDR1 MDHEN, CDR2 SYDVKM. In nucleotides, the CDR3 is TGTGCCAGCAGTTTTTTTGGCTCTCCGGGCTACACCTTC. Its translation: CASSFFGSPGYTF.

Of note for this clone: Germline and junction disagree at one end, which may indicate a read error. The chain links TRBV2 to TRBJ1-3; D gene uncertain. The germline V gene encodes CDR1 SNHLY and CDR2 FYNNEI. This CDR3 is 13 amino acids long. Written as DNA, the CDR3 is TGTGCCAGCAGTGAGTTGACTGCCGGCGGATCGGAATTT. It yields the protein CASSELTAGGSEF.

J is TRBJ2-3 and V is TRBV29-1; 13 nucleotides agree with TRBD2. Germline CDR1 and CDR2: SQVTM and ANQGSEA. CDR3 length: 15 residues. After removal of 1 base from V and 5 bases from J, the junction contained 3 bases not matched to a gene. CDR3: CSVEAGTSGVDTQYF. The CDR3 region has the DNA TGCAGCGTTGAAGCCGGGACTAGCGGGGTAGATACGCAGTATTTT.

The V gene is TRBV28, the J gene TRBJ1-1; TRBD1 might be the D (6 bases). This CDR3 region has 12 residues. V was pared by 7 bases and J by 4 bases, with 10 bases between. Per germline, CDR1 MDHEN and CDR2 SYDVKM. The CDR3 loop is CASKEGGTEAFF. CDR3 in DNA: TGTGCCAGCAAGGAGGGGGGCACTGAAGCTTTCTTT.

This clone was detected only once. The rearrangement links TRBV2 to TRBJ2-7; possible D gene TRBD2, 6 bases. The CDR3 contains 12 residues. V lost 6 bases to trimming and J lost 1 base, with 7 bases between them. Looked up from germline, CDR1 is SNHLY and CDR2 is FYNNEI. CDR3 protein: CASRAGSYEQYF. The CDR3 nucleotides read TGTGCCAGCAGGGCGGGATCCTACGAGCAGTACTTC.

CDR3 amino acids: CASSIDHEDTQYF. CDR3 DNA: TGTGCCAGTAGTATAGATCATGAGGATACGCAGTATTTT. The chain recombines TRBV19 with TRBJ2-3; D gene uncertain. CDR1 and CDR2 from the germline V gene are LNHDA and SQIVND (reference sequence). The CDR3 consists of 13 residues. V gave up 0 bases and J gave up 6 bases, with 7 bases separating them.

The chain carries TRBV5-1 and TRBJ1-4, with a possible D match to TRBD1 (5 bases). The CDR3 consists of 15 residues. Germline CDR1 is SGHRS and CDR2 is YFSETQ. The ends were cut back, 3 bases at V and 6 bases at J, with 15 bases in the middle. CDR3 coding DNA: TGCGCCAGCAGCTCAAACACCGGGACGGATGAAAAACTGTTTTTT. Amino acid sequence: CASSSNTGTDEKLFF.

This clone was detected once. The rearrangement joins TRBV5-1 to TRBJ2-7; D is possibly TRBD1 (6 bases). V was cut by 4 bases and J by 6 bases, with 20 bases left in between. CDR1 is SGHRS, CDR2 YFSETQ, per germline. The CDR3 spans 15 residues. The CDR3 region has the DNA TGCGCCAGCAGCCTGCAAACAGGGACGAGGGGCGAGCAGTACTTC. Protein sequence: CASSLQTGTRGEQYF.

In this sample, this clone turned up once. The gene calls are TRBV4-1 and TRBJ2-1; 8 bases line up with TRBD2. The CDR3 extends over 16 amino acids. Germline assignment: CDR1 MGHRA and CDR2 YSYEKL. Unmatched junction bases numbered 7, after V lost 1 base and J lost 5 bases. CDR3 sequence: CASSQAAGRGHNEQFF. The CDR3 nucleotides read TGCGCCAGCAGCCAAGCGGCCGGGAGGGGACACAATGAGCAGTTCTTC.

The chain uses TRBV10-3 and TRBJ2-7; no clear D. The CDR3 spans 13 residues. V lost 3 bases and J 7 bases, leaving 13 bases between the germline ends. CDR1 ENHRY and CDR2 SYGVKD come from the germline V gene. CDR3 sequence reads: CAISDEALLEQYF. Written as DNA, the CDR3 is TGTGCCATCAGTGATGAAGCCCTCCTTGAGCAGTACTTC.

The chain carries TRBV7-2 and TRBJ2-7; TRBD1 is a possible D gene (5 bases). CDR1 is SGHTA and CDR2 is FQGNSA in the germline V gene. V was clipped by 1 base and J by 5 bases, with 9 bases between them. The length of the CDR3 is 13 residues. In nucleotides, the CDR3 is TGTGCCAGCAGCTTAGAAACAGGCAACGAGCAGTACTTC. Translating gives CASSLETGNEQYF.